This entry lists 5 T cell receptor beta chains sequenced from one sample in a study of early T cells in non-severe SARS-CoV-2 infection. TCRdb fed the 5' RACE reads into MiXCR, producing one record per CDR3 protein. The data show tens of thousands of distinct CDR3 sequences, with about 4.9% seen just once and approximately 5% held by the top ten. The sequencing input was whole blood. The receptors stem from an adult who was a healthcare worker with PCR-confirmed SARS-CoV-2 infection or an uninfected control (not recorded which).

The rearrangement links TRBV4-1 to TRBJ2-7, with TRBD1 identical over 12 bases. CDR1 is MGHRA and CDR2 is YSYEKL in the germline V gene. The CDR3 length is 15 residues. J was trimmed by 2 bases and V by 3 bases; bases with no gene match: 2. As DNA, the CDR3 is TGCGCCAGCAGCCAGGGGACAGGGGGCACCTACGAGCAGTACTTC. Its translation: CASSQGTGGTYEQYF.

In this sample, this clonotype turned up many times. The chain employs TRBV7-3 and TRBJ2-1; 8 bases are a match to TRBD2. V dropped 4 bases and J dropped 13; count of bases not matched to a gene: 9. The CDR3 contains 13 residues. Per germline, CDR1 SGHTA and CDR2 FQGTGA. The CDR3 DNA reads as TGTGCCAGCAGCTCCCCGGGACTAGGGGTACAGTTCTTC. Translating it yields CASSSPGLGVQFF.

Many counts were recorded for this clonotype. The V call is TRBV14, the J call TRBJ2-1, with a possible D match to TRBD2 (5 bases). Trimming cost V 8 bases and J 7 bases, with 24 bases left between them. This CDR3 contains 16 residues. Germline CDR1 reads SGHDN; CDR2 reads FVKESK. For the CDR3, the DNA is TGTGCCAGCGGCCGCAGCCAGGTTCTCGGGGTGAATGAGCAGTTCTTC. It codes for CASGRSQVLGVNEQFF.

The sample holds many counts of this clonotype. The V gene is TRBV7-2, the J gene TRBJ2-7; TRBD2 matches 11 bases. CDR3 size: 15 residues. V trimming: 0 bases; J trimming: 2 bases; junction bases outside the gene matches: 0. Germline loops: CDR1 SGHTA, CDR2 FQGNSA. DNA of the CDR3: TGTGCCAGCAGCTTAGCTAGCGGGGGGGCCTACGAGCAGTACTTC. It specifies CASSLASGGAYEQYF.

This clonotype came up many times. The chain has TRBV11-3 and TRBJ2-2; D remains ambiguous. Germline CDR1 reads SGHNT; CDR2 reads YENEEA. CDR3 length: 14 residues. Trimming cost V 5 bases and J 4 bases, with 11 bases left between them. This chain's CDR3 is CASSIGPTTGELFF. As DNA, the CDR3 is TGTGCCAGCAGCATAGGGCCGACCACCGGGGAGCTGTTTTTT. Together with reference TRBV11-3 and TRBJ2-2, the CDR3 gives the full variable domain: EAGVVQSPRYKIIEKKQPVAFWCNPISGHNTLYWYLQNLGQGPELLIRYENEEAVDDSQLPKDRFSAERLKGVDSTLKIQPAELGDSAVYLCASSIGPTTGELFFGEGSRLTVL.